This TCR beta chain is drawn from a study of blood T cell repertoires in COVID-19. Background on the study: Collection of acute and convalescent COVID-19 samples took place in the United States, Italy and Spain.

The germline gives CDR1 MNHEY, CDR2 SVGAGI. The CDR3 spans 13 residues. After removal of 2 bases from V and 4 bases from J, the junction contained 2 bases not matched to a gene. Per the original methods: Reference gene primer amplification yielded estimated nucleated cell counts. Sequenced by immunoSEQ multiplex PCR; TCRdb stores in-frame clones only, minus some. The V and J calls and clone size are taken from that table; D and trimming were inferred from the DNA. The sample has 200,000 to 250,000 clones; approximately 80% are singletons. Source material: peripheral blood. The TCR originated in a middle-aged woman with active or convalescent COVID-19. This chain links TRBV6-5 with TRBJ2-7; 7 bases fit TRBD2. The CDR3 sequence: CASSYREGYEQYF. CDR3 in DNA: TGTGCCAGCAGTTACAGGGAGGGTTACGAGCAGTACTTC.